The 18 T cell receptor beta chains given below trace back to one sample, sequenced in a study of identical twins. TCRdb independently ran MiXCR on the 5' RACE reads; one entry per CDR3 protein. The sample carries 1.5 million to 2 million distinct CDR3 sequences, about 32% recorded once. What was sequenced was cord blood. These TCRs come from a newborn girl in good health.

V is TRBV7-2 and J is TRBJ1-2, with TRBD1 matching 11 bases. The CDR3 loop spans 16 amino acids. With 2 bases clipped from V and 2 bases from J, the junction kept 4 bases outside the gene matches. CDR1 is SGHTA and CDR2 is FQGNSA in the germline V gene. CDR3 in amino acids: CASSLRGTGGNYGYTF. The CDR3 DNA follows: TGTGCCAGCAGCTTAAGGGGGACAGGGGGGAACTATGGCTACACCTTC. The entire variable domain, with the rest obtained from reference TRBV7-2 and TRBJ1-2, is as follows: GAGVSQSPSNKVTEKGKDVELRCDPISGHTALYWYRQSLGQGLEFLIYFQGNSAPDKSGLPSDRFSAERTGGSVSTLTIQRTQQEDSAVYLCASSLRGTGGNYGYTFGSGTRLTVV.

This clonotype occurred a few times. V and J are TRBV20-1 and TRBJ2-7, with D possibly matching TRBD1 (5 bases). Germline lookup yields CDR1 DFQATT and CDR2 SNEGSKA (reference sequence). The CDR3 loop spans 14 amino acids. V lost 1 base to trimming and J lost 3 bases, with 13 bases between them. CDR3 DNA sequence: TGCAGTGCTAGAGCCCAGGGCCATAGCTACGAGCAGTACTTC. Its protein product is CSARAQGHSYEQYF.

This chain links TRBV20-1 with TRBJ1-1; TRBD1 matches 8 bases. CDR1 is DFQATT and CDR2 is SNEGSKA in the germline V gene (reference sequence). Trimming at V came to 3 bases and at J to 2 bases, leaving 8 bases not matched to a gene. CDR3 length: 15 amino acids. The CDR3 spells CSARPRTGFNTEAFF. The DNA of the CDR3 is TGCAGTGCTAGGCCCCGGACAGGGTTTAACACTGAAGCTTTCTTT.

This clonotype was seen many times. The V gene is TRBV11-2, the J gene TRBJ2-7; D remains ambiguous. Per the germline V gene, CDR1 is SGHAT and CDR2 is FQNNGV. The V gene lost 6 bases and the J gene lost 2 bases, with 23 bases spanning the gap. The CDR3 contains 17 residues. The CDR3 bases are TGTGCCAGCAGTCGACTTTCAGGTCAGGCTATCCCCTACGAGCAGTACTTC. It codes for CASSRLSGQAIPYEQYF.

A word on this clonotype: This CDR3 fails to terminate in the conserved phenylalanine or tryptophan, so it likely reflects a read error. The rearrangement uses TRBV20-1 and TRBJ2-7; TRBD2 matches at 8 bases. The CDR3 sequence is 16 residues long. Germline values: CDR1 DFQATT, CDR2 SNEGSKA (reference sequence). Trimming cost V 1 base and J 1 base; bases outside gene matches: 9. This CDR3 is CSARVISGGESYEQYL. In DNA, the CDR3 is TGCAGTGCTAGAGTGATCAGCGGGGGAGAGTCCTACGAGCAGTACTTA.

This chain joins TRBV30 and TRBJ1-2; no firm D call. V was pared by 3 bases and J by 7 bases, with 9 bases between. The CDR3 consists of 11 residues. Germline V CDR1 and CDR2: GTSNPN, SVGIG (reference sequence). CDR3 protein: CAWSVRSGYTF. For the CDR3, the DNA is TGTGCCTGGAGCGTCAGGTCTGGCTACACCTTC.

A few counts support this clonotype. The rearrangement uses TRBV5-1 and TRBJ2-5; the D call may be TRBD1 or TRBD2 (5 bases each). V was shortened by 0 bases and J by 1 base, with 10 bases between the two germline ends. The CDR3 extends over 15 amino acids. Germline V gives CDR1 SGHRS, CDR2 YFSETQ. The CDR3 reads CASSLGDPLQETQYF. The CDR3 DNA sequence: TGCGCCAGCAGCTTGGGGGACCCACTCCAAGAGACCCAGTACTTC.

About this clonotype: Since a much larger clone is just one base distant, this may be a read error. The rearrangement links TRBV12-3 or TRBV12-4 to TRBJ2-1, with D maybe TRBD1 (6 bases). The CDR3 consists of 14 residues. Trimming pared 5 bases from V and 10 bases from J, leaving 18 bases between. CDR3 sequence (DNA): TGTGCCAGCAGTCGACAGGTCTTCCCCTACGAGCAGTTCTTC. Amino acids: CASSRQVFPYEQFF.

The V and J genes are TRBV12-3 or TRBV12-4 and TRBJ2-7, with TRBD2 matching 11 bases. J was trimmed by 2 bases and V by 3 bases; bases with no gene match: 6. This CDR3 spans 16 amino acids. The CDR3 coding sequence is TGTGCCAGCAGTTTCGGGACTAGCGGTCACCCCTACGAGCAGTACTTC. Amino acids: CASSFGTSGHPYEQYF.

This clonotype came up many times. V gene TRBV20-1 combines with J gene TRBJ2-7, with 9 nucleotides matching TRBD2. Trimming at V came to 5 bases and at J to 0 bases, leaving 5 bases not matched to a gene. Germline V CDR1 and CDR2: DFQATT, SNEGSKA (reference sequence). This CDR3 is built from 14 residues. This chain's CDR3 is CSAGSGRSSYEQYF. The CDR3, as DNA: TGCAGTGCTGGAAGCGGGAGGAGCTCCTACGAGCAGTACTTC.

CDR3 residues: CASSLKPIYEQYF. CDR3 nucleotides: TGTGCCAGCAGTTTAAAGCCCATCTACGAGCAGTACTTC. This chain uses TRBV27 with TRBJ2-7; unclear D gene. Per the germline V gene, CDR1 is MNHEY and CDR2 is SMNVEV (reference sequence). V was pared by 2 bases and J by 3 bases, with 8 bases between. The CDR3 runs to 13 residues.

The V and J genes are TRBV12-3 or TRBV12-4 and TRBJ2-7; D tentatively fits TRBD1 or TRBD2 (6 bases each). The CDR3 has 14 residues. Deletions cut 0 bases from V and 3 bases from J, with 9 bases between. CDR3 in amino acids: CASSLARDNYEQYF. As DNA, the CDR3 is TGTGCCAGCAGTTTAGCGCGGGACAACTACGAGCAGTACTTC.

In nucleotides, the CDR3 is TGCAGTGCTATGGACAGGGGGGCTTATAACTATGGCTACACCTTC. This codes for CSAMDRGAYNYGYTF. V gene TRBV20-1 combines with J gene TRBJ1-2; 10 positions match TRBD1. CDR3 size: 15 residues. Germline values: CDR1 DFQATT, CDR2 SNEGSKA (reference sequence). The J segment lost 1 base and the V segment lost 4 bases, leaving 6 bases of the junction unmatched.

The chain is built from TRBV27 and TRBJ1-2; D not certain. The V end was cut by 0 bases, the J end by 0 bases, with 11 bases between. Germline V gene data show CDR1 as MNHEY and CDR2 as SMNVEV (reference sequence). This CDR3 is built from 16 residues. This CDR3 reads CASSLSAAIANYGYTF. The CDR3 nucleotides read TGTGCCAGCAGTTTATCCGCAGCGATAGCTAACTATGGCTACACCTTC.

This clonotype was seen at least ten times. The chain employs TRBV29-1 and TRBJ2-6, with D possibly matching TRBD1 (5 bases). Trimming took 5 bases from V and 0 from J, leaving 8 bases between them. This CDR3 region has 14 residues. CDR1 SQVTM and CDR2 ANQGSEA come from the germline V gene. The chain's CDR3 is CSVFDSSGANVLTF. The CDR3 DNA is TGCAGCGTTTTTGACAGCTCTGGGGCCAACGTCCTGACTTTC.

This chain joins TRBV7-2 and TRBJ2-7; tentatively, D is TRBD1 (6 bases). This CDR3 contains 14 residues. The V end lost 2 bases, the J end lost 6 bases, and 14 bases lay between the germline ends. The germline V gene encodes CDR1 SGHTA and CDR2 FQGNSA. CDR3 sequence (DNA): TGTGCCAGCAGCTTACGCGCAGGGGAGCTCGAGCAGTACTTC. Protein product: CASSLRAGELEQYF.

The chain couples TRBV12-3 or TRBV12-4 to TRBJ2-7; D remains unclear. Trimming left V 7 bases short and J 2 bases short, with 21 bases between. The CDR3 runs 16 residues. CDR3 sequence (DNA): TGTGCCAGCATGCGGTCAGCGTACCTTATTCCCTACGAGCAGTACTTC. Translation gives CASMRSAYLIPYEQYF.

CDR3 region: CASGRQGRRTEAFF. CDR3 in DNA: TGTGCTAGTGGCCGACAGGGGCGCCGGACTGAAGCTTTCTTT. This chain uses TRBV12-5 with TRBJ1-1; TRBD1 aligns across 8 bases. With V trimmed by 6 bases and J by 5 bases, 8 bases remained unmatched. Germline-derived CDR1 and CDR2 are LGHNT and FRNRAP. This CDR3 has 14 residues.